The clone carrying this TCR beta chain turned up a few times. The antigen remains unidentified. The entry originates in a study of a mutant IDH1 vaccine in newly diagnosed glioma. The time point denotes: week 5, during vaccination. Each dose delivered 300 ug of mutant IDH1 20-mer peptide subcutaneously with imiquimod. Assay used: immunoSEQ multiplex PCR; TCRdb lists only in-frame clones, some missing. The profile shows some 60,000 clones, 85% to 90% of them singletons. In germline, CDR1 is LGHNA, CDR2 YNFKEQ. CDR3 length: 15 amino acids. V was pared by 0 bases and J by 5 bases, with 13 bases between. This specimen consisted of PBMCs, obtained from a glioma patient whose treatment included an IDH1 peptide vaccine. The chain links TRBV4-2 to TRBJ1-1; D gene ambiguous. This receptor was taken from a woman in her thirties or forties with glioma. The chain's CDR3 is CASSQEGRGRTEAFF. As DNA, the CDR3 is TGTGCCAGCAGCCAAGAAGGGCGGGGAAGGACTGAAGCTTTCTTT.